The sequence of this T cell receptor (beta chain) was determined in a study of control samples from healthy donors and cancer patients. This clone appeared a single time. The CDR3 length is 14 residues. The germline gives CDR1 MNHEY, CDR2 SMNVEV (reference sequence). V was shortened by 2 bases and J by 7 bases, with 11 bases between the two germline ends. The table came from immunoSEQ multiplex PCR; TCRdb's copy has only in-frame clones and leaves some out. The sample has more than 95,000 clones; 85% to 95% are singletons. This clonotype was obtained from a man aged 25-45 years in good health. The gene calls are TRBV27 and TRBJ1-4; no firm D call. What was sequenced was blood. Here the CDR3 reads CASSLVNEGEKLFF. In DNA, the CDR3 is TGTGCCAGCAGTTTAGTTAACGAGGGTGAAAAACTGTTTTTT.